The sequence of this T cell receptor beta chain was determined in a study of CD8 T cells in cerebrospinal fluid in Alzheimer's disease. Study-level information: Clonal expansion of CSF T cells was measured with plate-based and droplet-based single-cell sequencing. Study results and caveats: EBV-specific clones were neither the most expanded nor enriched in Alzheimer's patients.

A live/dead marker was used to sort live CSF cells for droplet sequencing. This CDR3 is 14 amino acids long. Germline CDR1 and CDR2: LGHNA and YSLEER. This clonotype is labeled medium-sized (0.01 to 0.1%) based on frequency. The antigen remains undetermined. CSF cells underwent 10X single-cell V(D)J and 5' gene-expression profiling. After re-calling the 10x single-cell sequencing reads, TCRdb lists one entry per CDR3 protein, DNA absent. The sample includes around 1,600 distinct CDR3 sequences. The sequence derives from a human donor in good health. The sequencing sample was made of cerebrospinal fluid. The chain is built from TRBV4-3 and TRBJ2-7. CDR3 sequence: CASSQIHSSYEQYF.